This TCR beta chain emerged from a study of shared clonotypes between healthy human individuals. The CDR3 runs to 15 residues. Deletions cut 1 base from V and 1 base from J, with 11 bases between. Germline lookup yields CDR1 SGHRS and CDR2 YFSETQ. The assay was immunoSEQ multiplex PCR, and TCRdb's table has in-frame clones only and misses some. The sample has 1,400,000 or so clones; approximately 98.5% are singletons. The gene calls are TRBV5-1 and TRBJ2-5; D remains unclear. This TCR was recovered from a man under 40 in good health. The sequenced material came from naive CD4+ T cells sorted from blood. The subset was: CD45RA+ positively selected. This chain's CDR3 is CASSLHAETQETQYF. Here the CDR3 DNA reads TGCGCCAGCAGCTTGCATGCAGAGACCCAAGAGACCCAGTACTTC. Full variable domain (remainder filled in from reference TRBV5-1 and TRBJ2-5): KAGVTQTPRYLIKTRGQQVTLSCSPISGHRSVSWYQQTPGQGLQFLFEYFSETQRNKGNFPGRFSGRQFSNSRSEMNVSTLELGDSALYLCASSLHAETQETQYFGPGTRLLVL.